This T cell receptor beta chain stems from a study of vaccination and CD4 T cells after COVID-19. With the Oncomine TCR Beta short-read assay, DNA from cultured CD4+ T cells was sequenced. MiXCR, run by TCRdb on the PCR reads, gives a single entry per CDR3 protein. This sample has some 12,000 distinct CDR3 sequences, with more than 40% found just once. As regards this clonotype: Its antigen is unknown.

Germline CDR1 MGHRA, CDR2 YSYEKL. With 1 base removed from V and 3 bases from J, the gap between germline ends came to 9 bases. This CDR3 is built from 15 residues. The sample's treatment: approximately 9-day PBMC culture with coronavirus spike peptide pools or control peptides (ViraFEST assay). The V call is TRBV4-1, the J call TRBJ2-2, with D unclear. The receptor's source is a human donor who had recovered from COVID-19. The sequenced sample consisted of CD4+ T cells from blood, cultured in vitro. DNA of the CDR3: TGCGCCAGCAGCCAAGCAACGGTTTACACCGGGGAGCTGTTTTTT. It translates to CASSQATVYTGELFF.